The 8 T cell receptor beta chains listed next were all sequenced from one sample in a study of graft-versus-host responses after intestinal transplantation. Clones were sequenced by immunoSEQ multiplex PCR, and TCRdb holds only the in-frame ones, with some missing. The sample yields tens of thousands of clones, roughly nine tenths seen once. Their cognate antigens are unknown. This sample comprised unstimulated CD4+ T cells sorted from spleen or lymph node cells, obtained before intestinal transplant. Receptors were obtained from a human donor who received an intestinal transplant.

The chain recombines TRBV27 with TRBJ1-2, with 11 bases lining up with TRBD1. CDR3 length: 17 residues. Losses at the gene ends were 4 bases for V and 6 bases for J; bases not matched to a gene: 13. Germline V gene data show CDR1 as MNHEY and CDR2 as SMNVEV (reference sequence). The chain's CDR3 is CASSSYGTGGLRDGYTF. The CDR3 DNA follows: TGTGCCAGCAGTTCCTACGGGACAGGGGGGCTCAGGGATGGCTACACCTTC.

The V call is TRBV14, the J call TRBJ1-2; no clear D. The CDR3 spans 13 residues. CDR1 SGHDN and CDR2 FVKESK come from the germline V gene. V was cut by 1 base and J by 5 bases, with 8 bases left in between. CDR3 coding DNA: TGTGCCAGCAGCCAAGTCGGGGATTATGGCTACACCTTC. It codes for CASSQVGDYGYTF.

V is TRBV6-5 and J is TRBJ1-2; 7 bases fit TRBD1. With 4 bases clipped from V and 4 bases from J, the junction kept 12 bases outside the gene matches. Per germline, CDR1 MNHEY and CDR2 SVGAGI. The length of the CDR3 is 16 residues. The CDR3 DNA is TGTGCCAGCAGTTCGGACAGGTCGGATGTTGTCTATGGCTACACCTTC. Translated, it gives CASSSDRSDVVYGYTF.

The chain is built from TRBV5-1 and TRBJ2-3; D is uncertain. The V end lost 4 bases, the J end lost 6 bases, and 15 bases lay between the germline ends. This CDR3 contains 14 residues. Germline values: CDR1 SGHRS, CDR2 YFSETQ. The CDR3 sequence: CASSPLRGGDTQYF. Here the CDR3 DNA reads TGCGCCAGCAGCCCCCTGCGAGGTGGGGATACGCAGTATTTT.

The chain combines TRBV2 with TRBJ1-5; perhaps TRBD1 as D (5 bases). V was trimmed by 4 bases and J by 1 base, leaving 14 bases between them. The CDR3 contains 16 residues. Looked up from germline, CDR1 is SNHLY and CDR2 is FYNNEI. CDR3 region: CASSGFRGVSNQPQHF. The CDR3 nucleotides are TGTGCCAGCAGTGGGTTCCGGGGGGTGAGCAATCAGCCCCAGCATTTT.

The CDR3 nucleotides are TGTGCCAGCAGCCCACAGGGTTCTCGGTCTGGAAACACCATATATTTT. Protein sequence: CASSPQGSRSGNTIYF. The chain employs TRBV7-9 and TRBJ1-3, with D perhaps matching TRBD1 (6 bases). Germline values: CDR1 SEHNR, CDR2 FQNEAQ (reference sequence). V gave up 5 bases and J gave up 1 base, with 15 bases separating them. The CDR3 length is 16 residues.

The chain employs TRBV7-3 and TRBJ2-1, with TRBD2 identical over 10 bases. V shed 6 bases, J shed 6 bases, and the junction held 5 bases outside the gene matches. Germline CDR1 SGHTA, CDR2 FQGTGA. This CDR3 spans 14 amino acids. In nucleotides, the CDR3 is TGTGCCAGCAGTAAGCGGGGGGGCCCCAATGAGCAGTTCTTC. This encodes CASSKRGGPNEQFF.

The chain combines TRBV29-1 with TRBJ1-4; D unresolved. Germline V lookup: CDR1 SQVTM, CDR2 ANQGSEA. The CDR3 runs to 15 residues. Trimming shortened V by 3 bases and J by 0 bases, and 11 bases separated the two germline ends. In DNA, the CDR3 is TGCAGCGTTGATAGTTTAATTGCAACTAATGAAAAACTGTTTTTT. This gives the protein CSVDSLIATNEKLFF.